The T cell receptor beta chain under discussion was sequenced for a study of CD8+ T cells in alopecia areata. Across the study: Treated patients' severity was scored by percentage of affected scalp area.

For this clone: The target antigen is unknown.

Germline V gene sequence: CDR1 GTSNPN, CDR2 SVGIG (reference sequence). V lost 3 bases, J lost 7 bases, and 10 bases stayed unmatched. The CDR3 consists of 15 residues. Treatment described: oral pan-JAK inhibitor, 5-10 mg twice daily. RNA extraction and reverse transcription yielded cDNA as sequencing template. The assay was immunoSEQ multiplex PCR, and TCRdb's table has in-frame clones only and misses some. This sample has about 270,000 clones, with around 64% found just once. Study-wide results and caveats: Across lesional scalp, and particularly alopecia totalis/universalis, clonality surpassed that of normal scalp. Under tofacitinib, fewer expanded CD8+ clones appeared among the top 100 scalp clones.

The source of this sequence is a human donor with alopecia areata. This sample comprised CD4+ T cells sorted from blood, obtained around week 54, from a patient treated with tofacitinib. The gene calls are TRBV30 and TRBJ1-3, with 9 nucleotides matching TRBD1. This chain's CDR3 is CAWRGTGWRGNTIYF. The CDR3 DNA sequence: TGTGCCTGGAGGGGGACAGGGTGGAGAGGGAACACCATATATTTT.